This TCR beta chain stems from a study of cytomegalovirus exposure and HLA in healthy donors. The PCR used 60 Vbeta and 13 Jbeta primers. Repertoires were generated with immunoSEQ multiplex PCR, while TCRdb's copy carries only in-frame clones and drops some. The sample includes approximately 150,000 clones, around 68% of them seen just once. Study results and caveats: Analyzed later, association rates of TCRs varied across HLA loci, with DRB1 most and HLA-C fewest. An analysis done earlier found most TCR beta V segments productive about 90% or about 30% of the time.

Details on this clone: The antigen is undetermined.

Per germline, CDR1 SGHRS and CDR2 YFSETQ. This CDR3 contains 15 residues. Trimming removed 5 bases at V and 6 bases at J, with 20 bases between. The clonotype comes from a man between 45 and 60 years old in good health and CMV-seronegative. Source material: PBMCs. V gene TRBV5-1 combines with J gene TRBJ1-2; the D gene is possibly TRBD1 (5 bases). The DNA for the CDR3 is TGCGCCAGCAGATACGTGATGACAGCAGTTAATGGCTACACCTTC. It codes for CASRYVMTAVNGYTF.